The 21 T cell receptor beta chains below all came from one sample that was sequenced in a study of patients and donors after allogeneic stem cell transplantation. Via MiXCR, TCRdb re-called the RT-PCR reads, giving one row per CDR3 protein. Of 150,000 to 200,000 distinct CDR3 sequences detected, approximately 28% appear once; the ten largest clones hold about 3%. The sequencing input was blood, either unsorted or a sorted T cell fraction (not recorded which). The receptors derive from a human donor who was either an allogeneic HSCT recipient or a stem cell or donor lymphocyte infusion donor (not recorded which). It is not recorded whose cells these are; they may come from a transplant donor.

The chain recombines TRBV10-3 with TRBJ1-1; unclear D gene. V gave up 2 bases and J gave up 0 bases, with 13 bases separating them. The CDR3 loop spans 16 amino acids. Germline values: CDR1 ENHRY, CDR2 SYGVKD. The CDR3 loop reads CAISEGLGVLNTEAFF. The CDR3 DNA is TGTGCCATCAGTGAGGGGCTTGGGGTTCTGAACACTGAAGCTTTCTTT.

The rearrangement joins TRBV20-1 to TRBJ2-7; 7 bases are shared with TRBD2. Germline trimming cut 2 bases from V and 0 bases from J; bases unmatched to any gene: 4. The CDR3 is made up of 14 amino acids. CDR1 and CDR2 (germline): DFQATT, SNEGSKA (reference sequence). The CDR3 DNA sequence: TGCAGTGCTAGAAATAGGGAGGGCTCCTACGAGCAGTACTTC. Residues: CSARNREGSYEQYF.

V is TRBV30 and J is TRBJ1-2, with 8 bases identical to TRBD1. The CDR3 contains 14 residues. V lost 3 bases, J lost 5 bases, and 8 bases stayed unmatched. CDR1 and CDR2 (germline): GTSNPN, SVGIG (reference sequence). CDR3 region: CAWSSGQGVYGYTF. The CDR3 DNA reads as TGTGCCTGGAGCTCCGGACAGGGAGTTTATGGCTACACCTTC.

In this sample, this clonotype is medium-sized (0.01 to 0.1%). The V gene is TRBV6-2 or TRBV6-3, the J gene TRBJ2-3, with D uncertain. The V end lost 1 base, the J end lost 6 bases, and 5 bases lay between the germline ends. There are 12 residues in the CDR3. Germline V gives CDR1 MNHEY, CDR2 SVGEGT. CDR3 sequence reads: CASSYWRDTQYF. The CDR3 DNA follows: TGTGCCAGCAGTTACTGGCGCGATACGCAGTATTTT.

The table lists this clonotype with a few counts. The chain links TRBV27 to TRBJ2-3, with 7 nucleotides matching TRBD1. J gave up 3 bases and V 3 bases, and 9 bases lay outside the gene matches. The CDR3 has 16 residues. Germline V lookup: CDR1 MNHEY, CDR2 SMNVEV (reference sequence). The CDR3 sequence: CASSFQQGLGTDTQYF. The DNA of the CDR3 is TGTGCCAGCAGTTTCCAACAGGGGCTAGGGACAGATACGCAGTATTTT.

The gene calls are TRBV11-2 and TRBJ2-7; TRBD2 aligns across 10 bases. Per the germline V gene, CDR1 is SGHAT and CDR2 is FQNNGV. This CDR3 has 15 amino acids. J gave up 3 bases and V 5 bases, and 7 bases lay outside the gene matches. The CDR3 reads CASSHEREGDYEQYF. In DNA, the CDR3 is TGTGCCAGCAGCCATGAGCGGGAGGGGGACTACGAGCAGTACTTC.

The chain links TRBV7-2 to TRBJ1-2, with TRBD1 matching 7 bases. The CDR3 covers 16 residues. V was pared by 1 base and J by 4 bases, with 9 bases of the junction left unmatched. Germline V gene data show CDR1 as SGHTA and CDR2 as FQGNSA. This CDR3 is CASSLGRGHSPYGYTF. CDR3 bases: TGTGCCAGCAGCTTAGGGAGGGGGCATAGCCCCTATGGCTACACCTTC.

This clonotype was detected only once. This chain connects TRBV6-5 to TRBJ2-1; D gene unclear. This CDR3 is 16 amino acids long. V lost 0 bases, J lost 2 bases, and 11 bases lay in between. Germline CDR1 reads MNHEY; CDR2 reads SVGAGI. The CDR3, as DNA: TGTGCCAGCAGTTACTCGACGCCTTTTACCTACAATGAGCAGTTCTTC. This translates into CASSYSTPFTYNEQFF.

The chain combines TRBV5-1 with TRBJ2-5; TRBD2 agrees at 8 bases. V was clipped by 4 bases and J by 3 bases; unmatched bases: 8. There are 15 residues in the CDR3. In germline, CDR1 is SGHRS, CDR2 YFSETQ. CDR3 loop: CASSPDPGLEETQYF. The CDR3 DNA reads TGCGCCAGCAGCCCCGACCCGGGACTAGAAGAGACCCAGTACTTC.

This clonotype came up a few times. The chain joins TRBV5-1 to TRBJ1-1, with a tentative D call TRBD1 (5 bases). Per germline, CDR1 SGHRS and CDR2 YFSETQ. This CDR3 spans 15 amino acids. V shed 4 bases and J shed 1 base, with 14 bases lying between them. The CDR3 region is CASSPWTRENTEAFF. CDR3 DNA: TGCGCCAGCAGCCCGTGGACACGCGAGAACACTGAAGCTTTCTTT.

The chain recombines TRBV5-1 with TRBJ2-2, with D possibly being TRBD2 (5 bases). Germline-derived CDR1 and CDR2 are SGHRS and YFSETQ. The CDR3 covers 14 residues. V lost 0 bases and J lost 6, with 9 bases in between. The CDR3 protein is CASSLEVGAGELFF. The CDR3 DNA is TGCGCCAGCAGCTTGGAAGTCGGGGCCGGGGAGCTGTTTTTT.

This clonotype was picked up a small number of times. The chain recombines TRBV7-3 with TRBJ1-1, with TRBD1 matching over 7 bases. CDR1 and CDR2 (germline): SGHTA, FQGTGA. The CDR3 is made up of 17 amino acids. V shed 4 bases, J shed 6 bases, and the junction held 17 bases outside the gene matches. Here the CDR3 reads CASSSSPGQSLRAEAFF. DNA of the CDR3: TGTGCCAGCAGCTCAAGCCCGGGACAGTCCCTCAGGGCTGAAGCTTTCTTT.

The rearrangement joins TRBV20-1 to TRBJ2-1, with a possible D match to TRBD1 (6 bases). Germline V gene lookup returns CDR1 DFQATT and CDR2 SNEGSKA (reference sequence). V was clipped by 5 bases and J by 12 bases, with 17 bases between them. The CDR3 has 12 residues. CDR3 protein: CSAPIRDKPQFF. The CDR3 DNA reads as TGCAGTGCTCCGATTCGGGACAAACCGCAGTTCTTC.

The chain carries TRBV4-1 and TRBJ2-3; tentatively, D is TRBD2 (6 bases). V lost 6 bases and J lost 2, with 15 bases in between. This CDR3 has 15 amino acids. Germline V CDR1 and CDR2: MGHRA, YSYEKL. Here the CDR3 DNA reads TGCGCCAGCAGGGGCCGGGACTGGGACACAGATACGCAGTATTTT. It yields the protein CASRGRDWDTDTQYF.

CDR3 protein: CSARGGFSYEQYF. CDR3 DNA: TGCAGTGCTAGAGGGGGGTTCTCCTACGAGCAGTACTTC. The genes are TRBV20-1 and TRBJ2-7; D is possibly TRBD1 or TRBD2 (5 bases each). The CDR3 runs to 13 residues. The V end was cut by 1 base, the J end by 0 bases, with 7 bases between. Germline V lookup: CDR1 DFQATT, CDR2 SNEGSKA (reference sequence).

CDR3 in DNA: TGCGCCAGCAGCTTGGCCGGAGGGGTAACCAAAAACATTCAGTACTTC. This gives the protein CASSLAGGVTKNIQYF. The V and J genes are TRBV5-1 and TRBJ2-4, with D perhaps matching TRBD2 (6 bases). CDR1 is SGHRS, CDR2 YFSETQ, per germline. CDR3 length: 16 residues. Trimming left V 0 bases short and J 2 bases short, with 12 bases between.

V gene TRBV11-1 combines with J gene TRBJ2-1, with D uncertain. The V end was cut by 1 base, the J end by 4 bases, with 5 bases between. The CDR3 consists of 13 residues. Germline CDR1 reads SGHAT; CDR2 reads FQDESV (reference sequence). CDR3 in amino acids: CASSLVGYNEQFF. The DNA of the CDR3 is TGTGCCAGCAGCTTAGTAGGGTACAATGAGCAGTTCTTC.

J is TRBJ2-5 and V is TRBV28; 8 bases match TRBD1. The V and J ends lost 3 bases and 5 bases, in that order; junction bases with no gene match: 11. This CDR3 contains 16 residues. Germline assignment: CDR1 MDHEN and CDR2 SYDVKM. CDR3 region: CASSFPSAGGMETQYF. The CDR3 DNA reads TGTGCCAGCAGTTTCCCCTCAGCAGGGGGCATGGAGACCCAGTACTTC.

This clonotype has a count of ten or more. The chain combines TRBV25-1 with TRBJ1-6, with 9 nucleotides matching TRBD1. The germline gives CDR1 MGHDK, CDR2 SYGVNS. This CDR3 has 13 amino acids. The J segment lost 11 bases and the V segment lost 8 bases, leaving 7 bases of the junction unmatched. CDR3 residues: CASATGGMTPLHF. The CDR3 DNA is TGTGCCAGCGCTACAGGGGGCATGACACCCCTCCACTTT.

The CDR3 region is CASSLRLASTGELFF. The CDR3 DNA sequence: TGTGCCAGCAGTTTAAGGCTAGCGAGCACCGGGGAGCTGTTTTTT. V usage is TRBV12-3 or TRBV12-4 and J usage is TRBJ2-2, with D perhaps matching TRBD2 (6 bases). The CDR3 runs to 15 residues. V dropped 2 bases and J dropped 4 bases, with 11 bases sitting between them.

The chain recombines TRBV2 with TRBJ1-4, with D uncertain. The CDR3 totals 10 residues. V was pared by 10 bases and J by 8 bases, with 8 bases between. Germline-derived CDR1 and CDR2 are SNHLY and FYNNEI. The CDR3 nucleotides read TGTGCCACTTTCGACGAAAAACTGTTTTTT. Protein product: CATFDEKLFF.